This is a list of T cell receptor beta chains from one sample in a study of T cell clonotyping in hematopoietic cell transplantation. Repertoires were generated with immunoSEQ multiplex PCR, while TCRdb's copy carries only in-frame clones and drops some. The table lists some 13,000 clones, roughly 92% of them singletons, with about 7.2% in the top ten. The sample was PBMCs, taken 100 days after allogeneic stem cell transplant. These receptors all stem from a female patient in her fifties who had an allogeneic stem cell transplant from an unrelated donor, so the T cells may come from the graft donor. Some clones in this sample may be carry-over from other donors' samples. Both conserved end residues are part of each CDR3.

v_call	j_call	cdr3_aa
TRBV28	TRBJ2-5	CASSPVGQGRGDQYF
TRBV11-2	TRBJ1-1	CASSLAYSHEAFF
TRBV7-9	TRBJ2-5	CASSLGHGQKIGTQYF
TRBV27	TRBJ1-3	CASSLIPGNTIYF
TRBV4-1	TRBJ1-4	CASSQEQVNEKLFF
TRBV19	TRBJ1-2	CASSIPGQGHGYTF
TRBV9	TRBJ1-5	CASSVHSNQPQHF
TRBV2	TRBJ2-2	CASSGLVAGELFF
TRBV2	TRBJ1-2	CASSEGVYGYTF
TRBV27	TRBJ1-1	CASSLVVNTEAFF
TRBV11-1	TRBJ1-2	CASSPGDARSHGYTF
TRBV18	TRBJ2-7	CASSRLGGDEQYF
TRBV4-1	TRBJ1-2	CASSQETGGGRIYGYTF
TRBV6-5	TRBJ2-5	CASRLTWSQETQYF
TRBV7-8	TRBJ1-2	CASSFTVYGYTF
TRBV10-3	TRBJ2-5	CAISEQAETQYF
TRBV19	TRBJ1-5	CASSNRNQPQHF
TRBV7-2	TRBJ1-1	CASSSNRASLNSEAFF
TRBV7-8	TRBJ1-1	CASSPAGSPEAFF
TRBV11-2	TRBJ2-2	CASSLDRTGELFF
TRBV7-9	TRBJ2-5	CASSLSGIIWETQYF
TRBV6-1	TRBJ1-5	CASSQSNQPQHF
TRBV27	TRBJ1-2	CASSLSGPPANYGYTF
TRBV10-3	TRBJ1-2	CAISDLNNYGYTF
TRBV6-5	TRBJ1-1	CASSYSGGEAFF